The rows below give T cell receptor beta chains drawn from one sample of a study of blood T cells in healthy people across ages. Each CDR3 protein is one row after TCRdb ran MiXCR on the 5' RACE reads. The profile shows over a million distinct CDR3 sequences, approximately 59% of them singletons. The sequencing input was blood. These receptors originate from a man aged 18 to 29 in good health. Both conserved end residues are part of each CDR3. D genes are given only for firm matches. Where a row states a size, it is once, few, many or the class of an expanded clone; other rows omit it.

v_call	d_call	j_call	clone_size	cdr3_aa	cdr3_nt
TRBV10-3	.	TRBJ2-5	.	CAISVRGREETQYF	TGTGCCATCAGTGTCCGCGGCAGGGAGGAGACCCAGTACTTC
TRBV20-1	.	TRBJ2-5	.	CSARRLGDQETQYF	TGCAGTGCCCGGAGGTTAGGGGATCAAGAGACCCAGTACTTC
TRBV14	.	TRBJ2-7	.	CASSQVGFLPYEQYF	TGTGCCAGCAGCCAAGTGGGATTTCTCCCCTACGAGCAGTACTTC
TRBV20-1	.	TRBJ2-6	.	CSVTAGSGANVLTF	TGCAGTGTTACCGCAGGATCTGGGGCCAACGTCCTGACTTTC
TRBV12-3/TRBV12-4	.	TRBJ1-2	.	CASSLVIGSYGYTF	TGTGCCAGCAGTTTAGTTATAGGATCCTATGGCTACACCTTC
TRBV6-4	.	TRBJ2-7	.	CASRIPRRHYEQYF	TGTGCCAGCAGAATCCCTAGACGGCACTACGAGCAGTACTTC
TRBV21-1	.	TRBJ2-3	.	CASSGRDRSCTDTQYF	TGTGCCAGCAGCGGCAGGGACAGGAGCTGCACAGATACGCAGTATTTT
TRBV18	.	TRBJ2-4	.	CASSPNRAENIQYF	TGTGCCAGCTCACCAAACAGAGCTGAAAACATTCAGTACTTC
TRBV6-4	TRBD2	TRBJ2-1	.	CASSVSSGKYNEQFF	TGTGCCAGCAGTGTTAGTAGCGGGAAATACAATGAGCAGTTCTTC
TRBV6-5	.	TRBJ1-2	few	CATWGREGTNYGYTF	TGTGCCACCTGGGGGCGGGAGGGGACTAACTATGGCTACACCTTC
TRBV4-1	.	TRBJ2-1	few	CASSLNGNQRVNEQFF	TGCGCCAGCAGCCTCAACGGCAACCAGCGAGTCAATGAGCAGTTCTTC